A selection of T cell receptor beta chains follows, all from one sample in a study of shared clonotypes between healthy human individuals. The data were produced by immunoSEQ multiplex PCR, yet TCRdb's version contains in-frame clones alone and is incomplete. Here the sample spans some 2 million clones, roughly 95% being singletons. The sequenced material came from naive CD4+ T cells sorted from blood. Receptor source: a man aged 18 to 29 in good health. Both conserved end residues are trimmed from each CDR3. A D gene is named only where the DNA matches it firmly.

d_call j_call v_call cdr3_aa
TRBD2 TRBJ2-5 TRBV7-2 ASSEQTSGQETQY
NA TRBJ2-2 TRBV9 ASSVGRTGELF
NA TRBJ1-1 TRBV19 ASSTAVNTEAF
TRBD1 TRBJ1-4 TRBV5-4 ASSYMTGSNEKLF
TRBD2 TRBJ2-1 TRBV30 AWSVGLAGDEQF
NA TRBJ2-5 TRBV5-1 ASSGRDWKETQY
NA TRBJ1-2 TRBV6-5 ASSYRNEGNYGYT
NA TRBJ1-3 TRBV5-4 ASSIQGLSGNTIY
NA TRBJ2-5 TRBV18 ASSPPGVGTQY
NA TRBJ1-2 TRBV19 ASKQGFGYT
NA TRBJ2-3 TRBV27 ASSSFGTFHTDTQY
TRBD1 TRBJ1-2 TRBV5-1 ASKPPGGYGYT
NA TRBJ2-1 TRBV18 ASSPGSLVGGEQF
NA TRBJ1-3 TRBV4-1 ASSQSKLTSGNTIY
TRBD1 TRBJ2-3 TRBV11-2 ASRDRAVDTQY
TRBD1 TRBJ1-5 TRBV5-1 ASSPLGRQGGEPQH
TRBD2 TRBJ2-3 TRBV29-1 SVGTSGGTDTQY
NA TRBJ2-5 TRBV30 AWSPRDFSKETQY
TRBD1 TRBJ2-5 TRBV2 ASGQDRGQFGTQY
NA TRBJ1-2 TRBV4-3 ASSRGGGKDGYT
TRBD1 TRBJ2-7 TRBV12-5 ASGLGGTGGEQY
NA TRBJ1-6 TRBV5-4 ASSLGVYNSPLH
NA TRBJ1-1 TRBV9 ASSTHGTVPNTEAF
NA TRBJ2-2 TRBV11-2 ASSFTENTGELF
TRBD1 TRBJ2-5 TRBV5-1 ASSPGQGAETQY
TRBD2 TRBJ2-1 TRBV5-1 ASSSGGTSGSWGDSEQF
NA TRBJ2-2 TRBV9 ASSRVGTGELF
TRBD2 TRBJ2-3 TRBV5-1 ASSLGSGLAEHPQY
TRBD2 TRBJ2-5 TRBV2 ASSEQRGQQETQY
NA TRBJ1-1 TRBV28 ASRSGLFGAF
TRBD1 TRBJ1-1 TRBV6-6 ASSFDRVNTEAF
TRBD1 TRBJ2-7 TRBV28 ASSLTGGYEQY
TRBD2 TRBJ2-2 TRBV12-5 ASGLPLADTGELF
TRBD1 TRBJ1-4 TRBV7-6 ASSLGTGANEKLF
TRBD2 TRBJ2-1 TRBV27 ASSLSRLAIYNEQF
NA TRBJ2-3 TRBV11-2 ASSPRPSTDTQY
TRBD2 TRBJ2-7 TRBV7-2 ASSLGAGEGYEQY
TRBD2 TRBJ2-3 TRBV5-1 ASSPGGPNTQY
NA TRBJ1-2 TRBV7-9 ASSLGDYGYT
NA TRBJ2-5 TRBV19 ASSLRQQETQY
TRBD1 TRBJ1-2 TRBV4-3 ASSQDRVDGYT
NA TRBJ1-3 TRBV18 ASSPLRSSGNTIY
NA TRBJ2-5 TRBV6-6 ASSYPNVETQY
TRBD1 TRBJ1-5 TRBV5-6 ASSPGQGGGPQH
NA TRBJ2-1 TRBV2 ASSVGDNEQF
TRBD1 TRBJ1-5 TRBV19 ASSDSGQSNQPQH
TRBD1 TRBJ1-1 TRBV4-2 ASSPGGTALNTEAF
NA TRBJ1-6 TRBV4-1 ASSQLGIAGANSPLH
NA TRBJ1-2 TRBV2 ASDGLGYGYT
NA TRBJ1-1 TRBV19 ASSTYGKGLGTEAF
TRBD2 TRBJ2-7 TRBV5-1 ASSLYSGSYEQY
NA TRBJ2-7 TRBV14 ASNPGGRGPYEQY